This TCR beta chain was sequenced during a study of T cells in Graves' hyperthyroidism and ophthalmopathy. TCR beta CDR3 regions were amplified from RNA. Using the HTBI primer set, a first-round RT-PCR was run on the TCR CDR3. TCRdb passed the multiplex PCR reads through MiXCR, listing each CDR3 protein once. Among some 620,000 distinct CDR3 sequences, 15% to 20% were seen once, and the ten largest hold 3.5% to 4%. Patients aged 18 to 65 had newly diagnosed hyperthyroidism of under 2 months' duration. Uncontrolled infection, other autoimmune disease, pregnancy or lactation led to exclusion. As regards this clonotype: The target antigen is unknown.

Study results and caveats: The blood repertoire included most of the expanded thyroid clonotypes above 0.001.

The sequence was obtained from a woman in her twenties or thirties with Graves' hyperthyroidism. Sequencing was done on a sample of blood.

CDR3 sequence (DNA): TGTGCCAGCAGCTCCCTTCGGGAGCTGATGAACACTGAAGCTTTCTTT. Its protein is CASSSLRELMNTEAFF. The chain employs TRBV7-2 and TRBJ1-1; D unresolved. Deletions cut 4 bases from V and 0 bases from J, with 15 bases between. The CDR3 is made up of 16 amino acids. Germline V gene sequence: CDR1 SGHTA, CDR2 FQGNSA.